The clone carrying this T cell receptor (beta chain) was counted only a few times. Its antigen remains unknown. A much larger clonotype is one base distant, so this may be a read error. Since no conserved phenylalanine or tryptophan closes the CDR3, a read error is the likely cause. The TCR beta profiling, which covered VDJ combination and CDR3 sequence, was carried out using genomic DNA as the template. TCRdb used MiXCR to reprocess the reads, holding one entry per CDR3 protein. The data hold 35,000 to 45,000 distinct CDR3 sequences, with 65% to 70% observed a single time. The data were obtained in a study of CD8+CD57+ T cells in acquired aplastic anemia. Turning to the study itself: Quantities of DNA derived from sorted CD4+ and CD8+ cells averaged around 3 ug. Reads per healthy sample averaged about 10.8 million (CD4+) and 11 million to 12 million (CD8+). General study points: For CD8+ Simpson's diversity, patients and controls showed no significant difference. Patients had twenty-nine CD8+ CDR3 sequences in common with controls (the shared set).

After removal of 3 bases from V and 1 base from J, the junction contained 13 bases not matched to a gene. CDR1 is SGHDT, CDR2 YYEEEE, per germline. This CDR3 has 18 residues. Sequenced: sorted CD4+, CD8+, or CD8+CD57+ T cells (not recorded which) from PBMCs. This receptor was obtained from a human donor in good health, serving as a control. The V gene is TRBV5-6, the J gene TRBJ1-1; 9 bases agree with TRBD1. In DNA, the CDR3 is TGTGCCAGCAGCTCCGGGACAGGGTTCCGAGACCGGAACACTGAAGCTTTCCTT. Translation gives CASSSGTGFRDRNTEAFL.